This T cell receptor beta chain comes out of a study of CD8 T cells in ankylosing spondylitis. General study findings and limits: There was a TCR beta motif, made of fewer than 10 highly homologous variants, that appeared characteristic of ankylosing spondylitis blood. As reported, disease-linked clones showed significant enrichment in matched ankylosing spondylitis synovial fluid. Reports of some motif variants in reactive arthritis synovial fluid and blood predate this one. Disease-linked clones displayed a CD8+ phenotype and appeared relatively rarely in peripheral blood.

Libraries of TCR beta came from quantitative 5'-RACE with molecular barcodes. TCRdb processed the 5' RACE reads anew with MiXCR; each CDR3 protein has one entry. The sample holds more than 650,000 distinct CDR3 sequences; about an eighth are singletons and the top ten take about 0.49%. This CDR3 contains 19 residues. The ends lost 0 bases at V and 3 bases at J; junction bases unmatched: 13. Germline V gene data show CDR1 as LGHNA and CDR2 as YNFKEQ. This clonotype was observed many times. Its antigen remains unknown. This TCR derives from a male donor with ankylosing spondylitis. The sample taken for sequencing was blood, either unsorted or a sorted T cell fraction (not recorded which). The chain joins TRBV4-2 to TRBJ2-3; 9 nucleotides line up with TRBD2. As DNA, the CDR3 is TGTGCCAGCAGCCAAGAACCTAGCGGGGCCTACGAGGTTACAGATACGCAGTATTTT. This sequence encodes CASSQEPSGAYEVTDTQYF.